Following are 13 T cell receptor beta chains from one sample sequenced in a study of blood T cell repertoires in COVID-19 (dated by TCRdb to the early 2020s). The library was obtained by the immunoSEQ multiplex PCR assay. In its TCRdb copy, this immuneACCESS table keeps in-frame sequences only and misses some clones. Where compared with another copy, unresolved V genes explain less than half of these, and the others have no known cause. In this sample the table shows 250,000 to 300,000 clones, roughly 87% of which occur a single time. The ten largest make up roughly 2% of the sample. What was sequenced was peripheral blood. The receptors originated from a woman aged 45 to 65 who had recovered from COVID-19.

This clone appeared a single time. The CDR3 region has the DNA TGTGCCAGCAGTTCCCTTATCGGACAGCTGAGCTCCTACAATGAGCAGTTCTTC. Translating gives CASSSLIGQLSSYNEQFF. This chain joins TRBV28 and TRBJ2-1, with D perhaps TRBD1 (6 bases). The CDR3 sequence is 18 residues long. CDR1 is MDHEN and CDR2 is SYDVKM in the germline V gene. Trimming cost V 4 bases and J 0 bases, with 19 bases left between them.

The V call is TRBV7-8, the J call TRBJ2-7; TRBD2 matches 8 bases. V lost 1 base and J lost 2; bases outside the gene matches: 4. The germline V gene has CDR1 SGHVS and CDR2 FQNEAQ. The CDR3 loop spans 15 amino acids. The CDR3 is CASSLVGSGAYEQYF. The CDR3 DNA reads TGTGCCAGCAGCTTAGTGGGTAGCGGGGCCTACGAGCAGTACTTC.

The rearrangement joins TRBV24-1 to TRBJ1-1; 8 bases agree with TRBD1. The CDR3 runs to 18 residues. Germline CDR1 reads KGHDR; CDR2 reads SFDVKD. Trimming took 3 bases from V and 5 from J; bases not matched to a gene: 16. The CDR3: CATSDATVGQGEGTEAFF. The DNA of the CDR3 is TGTGCCACCAGTGATGCCACCGTAGGACAGGGCGAGGGGACTGAAGCTTTCTTT.

The chain links TRBV7-3 to TRBJ2-2, with 15 bases that match TRBD2. CDR3 length: 17 residues. Germline trimming cut 5 bases from V and 5 bases from J; bases unmatched to any gene: 6. Germline CDR1 SGHTA, CDR2 FQGTGA. For the CDR3, the DNA is TGTGCCAGCAGCCGCGGGACTAGCGGGGGGTATACCGGGGAGCTGTTTTTT. This gives the protein CASSRGTSGGYTGELFF.

The chain combines TRBV19 with TRBJ1-2; 9 nucleotides agree with TRBD1. The CDR3 is 14 amino acids. The V segment lost 4 bases and the J segment 8 bases; nucleotides outside the gene matches: 8. CDR1 and CDR2 from the germline V gene are LNHDA and SQIVND (reference sequence). The CDR3 region has the DNA TGTGCCAGTAGTACCACACAGGGGGCGCGAGGCTACACCTTC. Its protein product is CASSTTQGARGYTF.

This clone was observed a single time. The chain combines TRBV9 with TRBJ1-2, with 9 nucleotides matching TRBD1. Germline V lookup: CDR1 SGDLS, CDR2 YYNGEE. The CDR3 runs 13 residues. V shed 7 bases, J shed 8 bases, and the junction held 9 bases outside the gene matches. CDR3 nucleotide sequence: TGTGCCAGCTACGCCCAGGACAGGGGCGGCTACACCTTC. This translates into CASYAQDRGGYTF.

The chain is built from TRBV18 and TRBJ1-1, with a tentative D call TRBD1 (5 bases). The V gene lost 3 bases and the J gene lost 6 bases, with 11 bases spanning the gap. This CDR3 is 13 amino acids long. Germline values: CDR1 KGHSH, CDR2 LQKENI. The chain's CDR3 is CASSPSSRAEAFF. The DNA for the CDR3 is TGTGCCAGCTCACCCTCCTCCAGGGCTGAAGCTTTCTTT.

The chain is built from TRBV25-1 and TRBJ2-5, with 9 nucleotides matching TRBD2. This CDR3 is 14 amino acids long. The J segment lost 5 bases and the V segment lost 5 bases, leaving 6 bases of the junction unmatched. CDR1 and CDR2 from the germline V gene are MGHDK and SYGVNS. The CDR3 here is CASSLTSGLETQYF. CDR3 nucleotide sequence: TGTGCCAGCAGTCTCACTAGCGGGTTGGAGACCCAGTACTTC.

In this sample, this clone turned up once. The chain has TRBV27 and TRBJ2-7; 9 bases align to TRBD1. The V segment lost 8 bases and the J segment 3 bases; nucleotides outside the gene matches: 11. CDR3 length: 15 residues. Germline CDR1 and CDR2: MNHEY and SMNVEV (reference sequence). The DNA of the CDR3 is TGTGCCAGCCGTCCTACAGGGGGCTGGCTCTACGAGCAGTACTTC. It translates to CASRPTGGWLYEQYF.

The chain links TRBV11-3 to TRBJ2-1; 10 bases are a match to TRBD1. The CDR3 is made up of 15 amino acids. V dropped 6 bases and J dropped 2; count of bases not matched to a gene: 4. Germline CDR1 SGHNT, CDR2 YENEEA. CDR3 in amino acids: CASSPTGGTYNEQFF. In nucleotides, the CDR3 is TGTGCCAGCAGTCCGACAGGGGGCACCTACAATGAGCAGTTCTTC.

The chain is built from TRBV10-3 and TRBJ1-4; 8 bases are shared with TRBD1. The CDR3 consists of 16 residues. Trimming took 3 bases from V and 7 from J; bases not matched to a gene: 10. Germline CDR1 reads ENHRY; CDR2 reads SYGVKD. CDR3 DNA: TGTGCCATCAGTGAACCCCGAGGGACAGGAGCTGAAAAACTGTTTTTT. Its translation is CAISEPRGTGAEKLFF.

The genes are TRBV12-3 or TRBV12-4 and TRBJ2-1, with 7 bases fitting TRBD2. The CDR3 loop spans 13 amino acids. The V and J ends lost 6 bases and 2 bases, in that order; junction bases with no gene match: 1. The CDR3 protein is CASSRGAYNEQFF. CDR3 nucleotide sequence: TGTGCCAGCAGCCGGGGGGCCTACAATGAGCAGTTCTTC.

The chain links TRBV4-3 to TRBJ2-2; D not resolved. Germline V gene sequence: CDR1 LGHNA, CDR2 YSLEER. This CDR3 spans 15 amino acids. The V end lost 3 bases, the J end lost 6 bases, and 14 bases lay between the germline ends. The CDR3 coding sequence is TGCGCCAGCAGCCACCTTGCAAGCGCGGCCGGGGAGCTGTTTTTT. This codes for CASSHLASAAGELFF.